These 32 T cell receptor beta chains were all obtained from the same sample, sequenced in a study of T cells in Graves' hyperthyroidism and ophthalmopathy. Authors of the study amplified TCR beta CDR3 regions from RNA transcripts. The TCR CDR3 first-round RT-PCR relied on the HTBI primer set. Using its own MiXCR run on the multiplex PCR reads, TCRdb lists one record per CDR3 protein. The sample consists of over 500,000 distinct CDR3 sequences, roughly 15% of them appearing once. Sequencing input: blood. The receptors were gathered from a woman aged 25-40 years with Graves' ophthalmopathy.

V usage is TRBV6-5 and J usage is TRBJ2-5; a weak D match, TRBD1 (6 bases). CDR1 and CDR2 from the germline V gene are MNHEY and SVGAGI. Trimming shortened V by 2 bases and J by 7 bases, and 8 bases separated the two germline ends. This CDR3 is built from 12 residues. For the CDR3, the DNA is TGTGCCAGCAGTTACGCCAGGGGGACCCAGTACTTC. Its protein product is CASSYARGTQYF.

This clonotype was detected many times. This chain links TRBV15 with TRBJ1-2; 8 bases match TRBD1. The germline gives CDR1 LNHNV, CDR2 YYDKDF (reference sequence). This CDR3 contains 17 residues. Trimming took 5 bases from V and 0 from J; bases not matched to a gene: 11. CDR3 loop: CATSPHGQGAPNYGYTF. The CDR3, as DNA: TGTGCCACCAGCCCCCACGGGCAGGGGGCCCCTAACTATGGCTACACCTTC.

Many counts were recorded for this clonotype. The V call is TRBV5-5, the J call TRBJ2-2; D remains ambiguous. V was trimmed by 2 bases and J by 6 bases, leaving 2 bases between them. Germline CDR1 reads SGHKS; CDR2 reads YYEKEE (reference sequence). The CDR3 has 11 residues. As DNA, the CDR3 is TGTGCCAGCAGCTTCCCCGGGGAGCTGTTTTTT. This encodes CASSFPGELFF.

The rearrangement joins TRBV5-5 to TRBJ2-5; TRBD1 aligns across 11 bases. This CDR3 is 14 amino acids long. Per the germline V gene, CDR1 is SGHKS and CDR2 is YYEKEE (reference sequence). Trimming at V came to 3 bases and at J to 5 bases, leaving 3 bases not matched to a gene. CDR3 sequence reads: CASSWGQGEETQYF. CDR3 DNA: TGTGCCAGCAGCTGGGGACAGGGGGAGGAGACCCAGTACTTC. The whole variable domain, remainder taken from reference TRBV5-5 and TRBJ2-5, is DAGVTQSPTHLIKTRGQQVTLRCSPISGHKSVSWYQQVLGQGPQFIFQYYEKEERGRGNFPDRFSARQFPNYSSELNVNALLLGDSALYLCASSWGQGEETQYFGPGTRLLVL.

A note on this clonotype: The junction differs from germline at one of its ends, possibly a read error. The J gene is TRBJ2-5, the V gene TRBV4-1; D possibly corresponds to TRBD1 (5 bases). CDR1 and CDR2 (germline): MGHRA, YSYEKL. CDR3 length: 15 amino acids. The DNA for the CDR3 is TGCGCCAGCACCCAATGGGGCACATTAAAAGAGACCCAGTACTTC. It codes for CASTQWGTLKETQYF.

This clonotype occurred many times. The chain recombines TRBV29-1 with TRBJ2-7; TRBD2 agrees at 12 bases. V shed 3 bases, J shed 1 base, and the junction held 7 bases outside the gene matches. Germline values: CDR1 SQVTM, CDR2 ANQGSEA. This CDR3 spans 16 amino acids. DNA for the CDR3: TGCAGCGTTGATTCACTAGCGGGAGGAGGTTCCTACGAGCAGTACTTC. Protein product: CSVDSLAGGGSYEQYF.

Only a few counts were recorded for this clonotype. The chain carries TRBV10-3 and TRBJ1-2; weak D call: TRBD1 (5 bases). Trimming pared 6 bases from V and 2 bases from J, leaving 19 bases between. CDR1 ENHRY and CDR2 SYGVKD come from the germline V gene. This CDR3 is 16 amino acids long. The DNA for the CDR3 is TGTGCCATCAGCGAACCTAGATATCAGGGAAACTATGGCTACACCTTC. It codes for CAISEPRYQGNYGYTF.

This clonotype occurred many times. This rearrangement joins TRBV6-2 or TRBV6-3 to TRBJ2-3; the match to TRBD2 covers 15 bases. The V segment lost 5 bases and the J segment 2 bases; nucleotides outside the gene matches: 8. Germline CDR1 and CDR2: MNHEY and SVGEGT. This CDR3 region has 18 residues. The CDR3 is CASSRRTSGRAFTDTQYF. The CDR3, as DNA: TGTGCCAGCAGTCGGCGGACTAGCGGGAGGGCATTCACAGATACGCAGTATTTT.

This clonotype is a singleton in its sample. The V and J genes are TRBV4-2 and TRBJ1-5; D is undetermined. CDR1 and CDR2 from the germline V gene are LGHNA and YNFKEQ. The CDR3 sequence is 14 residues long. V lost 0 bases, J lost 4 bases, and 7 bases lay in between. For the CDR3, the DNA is TGTGCCAGCAGCCAAGAAGCAGGAAATCAGCCCCAGCATTTT. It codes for CASSQEAGNQPQHF.

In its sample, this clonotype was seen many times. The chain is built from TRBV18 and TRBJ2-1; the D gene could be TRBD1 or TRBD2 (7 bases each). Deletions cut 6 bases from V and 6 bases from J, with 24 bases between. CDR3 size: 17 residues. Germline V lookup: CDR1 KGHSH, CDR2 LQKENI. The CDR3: CASSHVGTAGLINEQFF. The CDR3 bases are TGTGCCAGCTCGCATGTGGGGACAGCGGGACTAATCAATGAGCAGTTCTTC.

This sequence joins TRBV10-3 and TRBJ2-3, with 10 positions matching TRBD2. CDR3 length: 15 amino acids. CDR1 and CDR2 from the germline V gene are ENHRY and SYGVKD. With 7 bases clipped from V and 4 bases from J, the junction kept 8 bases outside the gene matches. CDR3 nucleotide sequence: TGTGCCATCAAGGCGGCTAGCGGGAGTCCAGATACGCAGTATTTT. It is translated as CAIKAASGSPDTQYF.

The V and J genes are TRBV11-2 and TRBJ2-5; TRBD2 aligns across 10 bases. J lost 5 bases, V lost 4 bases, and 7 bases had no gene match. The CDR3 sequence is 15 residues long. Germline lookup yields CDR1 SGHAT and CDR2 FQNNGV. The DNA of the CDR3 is TGTGCCAGCAGCTCTACTAGCGGGATTTGGGAGACCCAGTACTTC. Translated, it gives CASSSTSGIWETQYF.

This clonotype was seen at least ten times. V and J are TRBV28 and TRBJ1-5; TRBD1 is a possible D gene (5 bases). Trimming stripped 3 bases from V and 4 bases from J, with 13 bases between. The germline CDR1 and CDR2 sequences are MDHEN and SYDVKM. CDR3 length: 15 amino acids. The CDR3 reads CASSLNEWGNQPQHF. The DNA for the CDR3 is TGTGCCAGCAGTTTGAATGAGTGGGGGAATCAGCCCCAGCATTTT.

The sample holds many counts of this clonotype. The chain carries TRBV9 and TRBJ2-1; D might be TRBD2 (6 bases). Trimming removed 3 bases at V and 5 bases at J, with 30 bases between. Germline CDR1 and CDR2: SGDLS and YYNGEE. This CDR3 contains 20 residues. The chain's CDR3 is CASSDSSASVGSGSHNEQFF. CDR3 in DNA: TGTGCCAGCAGCGATTCGTCCGCTAGCGTAGGGAGTGGTTCACACAATGAGCAGTTCTTC.

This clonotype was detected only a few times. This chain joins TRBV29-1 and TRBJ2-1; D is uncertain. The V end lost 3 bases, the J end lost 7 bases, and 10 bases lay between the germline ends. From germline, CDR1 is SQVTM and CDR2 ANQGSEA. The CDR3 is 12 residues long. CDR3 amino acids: CSVEYARNEQFF. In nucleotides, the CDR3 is TGCAGCGTTGAGTACGCCCGGAATGAGCAGTTCTTC.

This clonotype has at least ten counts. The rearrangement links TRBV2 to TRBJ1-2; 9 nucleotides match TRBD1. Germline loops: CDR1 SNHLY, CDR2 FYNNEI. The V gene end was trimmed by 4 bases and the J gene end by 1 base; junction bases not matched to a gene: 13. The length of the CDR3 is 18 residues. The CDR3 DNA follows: TGTGCCAGCAGTGGCCGCGGACAGGGGTTGAGGATTAACTATGGCTACACCTTC. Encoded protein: CASSGRGQGLRINYGYTF.

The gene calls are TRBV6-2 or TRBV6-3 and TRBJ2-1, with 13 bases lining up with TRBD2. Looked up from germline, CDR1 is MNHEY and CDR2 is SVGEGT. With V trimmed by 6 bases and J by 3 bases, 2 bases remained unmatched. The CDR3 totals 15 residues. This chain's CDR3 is CASRTSGRSYNEQFF. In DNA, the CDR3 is TGTGCCAGCAGGACTAGCGGGAGGAGCTACAATGAGCAGTTCTTC.

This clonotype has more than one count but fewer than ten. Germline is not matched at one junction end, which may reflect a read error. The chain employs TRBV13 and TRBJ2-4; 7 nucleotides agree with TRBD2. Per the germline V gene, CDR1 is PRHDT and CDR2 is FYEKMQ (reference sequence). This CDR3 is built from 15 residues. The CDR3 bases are TGCGCCAGCAGCTTAGGCGGGAGCGACAAAAACATTCAGTACTTC. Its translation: CASSLGGSDKNIQYF. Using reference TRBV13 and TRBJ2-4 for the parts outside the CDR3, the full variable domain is AAGVIQSPRHLIKEKRETATLKCYPIPRHDTVYWYQQGPGQDPQFLISFYEKMQSDKGSIPDRFSAQQFSDYHSELNMSSLELGDSALYFCASSLGGSDKNIQYFGAGTRLSVL.

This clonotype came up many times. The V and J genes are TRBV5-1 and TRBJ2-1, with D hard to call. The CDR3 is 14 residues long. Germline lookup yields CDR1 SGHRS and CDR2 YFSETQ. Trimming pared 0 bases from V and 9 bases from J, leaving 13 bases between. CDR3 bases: TGCGCCAGCAGCTTGGCCTCAAGGGCTCGTGAGCAGTTCTTC. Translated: CASSLASRAREQFF. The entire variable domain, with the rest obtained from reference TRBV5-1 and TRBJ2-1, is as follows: KAGVTQTPRYLIKTRGQQVTLSCSPISGHRSVSWYQQTPGQGLQFLFEYFSETQRNKGNFPGRFSGRQFSNSRSEMNVSTLELGDSALYLCASSLASRAREQFFGPGTRLTVL.

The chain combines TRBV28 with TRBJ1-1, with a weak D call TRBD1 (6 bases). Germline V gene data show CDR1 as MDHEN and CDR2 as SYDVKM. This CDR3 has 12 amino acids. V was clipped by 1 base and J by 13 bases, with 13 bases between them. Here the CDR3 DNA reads TGTGCCAGCAGTTTATTAGGGGGGGGGATTTTCTTT. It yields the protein CASSLLGGGIFF.

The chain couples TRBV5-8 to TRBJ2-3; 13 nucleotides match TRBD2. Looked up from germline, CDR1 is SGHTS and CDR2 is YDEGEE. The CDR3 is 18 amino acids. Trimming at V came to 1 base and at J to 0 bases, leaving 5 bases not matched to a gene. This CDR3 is CASSLILAGGPSTDTQYF. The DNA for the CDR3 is TGTGCCAGCAGCTTGATACTAGCGGGAGGGCCAAGCACAGATACGCAGTATTTT.

In DNA, the CDR3 is TGTGCCAGCAGCGGGACGGCTAGCTCCTACAATGAGCAGTTCTTC. This translates into CASSGTASSYNEQFF. The V gene is TRBV6-1, the J gene TRBJ2-1; perhaps D is TRBD1 or TRBD2 (5 bases each). There are 15 residues in the CDR3. V lost 6 bases to trimming and J lost 0 bases, with 12 bases between them. Germline assignment: CDR1 MNHNS and CDR2 SASEGT.

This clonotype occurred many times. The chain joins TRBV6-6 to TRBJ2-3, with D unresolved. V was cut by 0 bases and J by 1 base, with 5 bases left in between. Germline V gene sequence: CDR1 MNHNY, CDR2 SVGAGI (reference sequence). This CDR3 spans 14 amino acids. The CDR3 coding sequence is TGTGCCAGCAGTTACTCGAAGGGCACAGATACGCAGTATTTT. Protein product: CASSYSKGTDTQYF.

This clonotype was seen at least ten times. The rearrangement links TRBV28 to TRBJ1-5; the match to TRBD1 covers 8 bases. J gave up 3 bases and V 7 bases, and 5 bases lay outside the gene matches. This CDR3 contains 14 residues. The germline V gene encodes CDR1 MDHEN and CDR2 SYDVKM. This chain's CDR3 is CASTEDRVNQPQHF. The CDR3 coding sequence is TGTGCCAGCACCGAGGACAGGGTCAATCAGCCCCAGCATTTT.

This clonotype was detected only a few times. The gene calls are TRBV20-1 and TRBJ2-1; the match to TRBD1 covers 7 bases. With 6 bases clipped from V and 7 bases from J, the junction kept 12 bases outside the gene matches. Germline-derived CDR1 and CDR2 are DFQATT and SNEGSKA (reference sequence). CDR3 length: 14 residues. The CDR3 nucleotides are TGCAGTGCACAAGGACAGGATCCAGGGAATGAGCAGTTCTTC. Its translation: CSAQGQDPGNEQFF.

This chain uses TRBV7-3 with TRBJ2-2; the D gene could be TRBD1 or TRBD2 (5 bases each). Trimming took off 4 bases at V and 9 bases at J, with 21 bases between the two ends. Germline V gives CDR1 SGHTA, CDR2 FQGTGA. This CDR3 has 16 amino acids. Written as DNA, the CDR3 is TGTGCCAGCAGCTCGCCCACCGGGGCCACTCACCGGGAGCTGTTTTTT. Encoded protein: CASSSPTGATHRELFF.

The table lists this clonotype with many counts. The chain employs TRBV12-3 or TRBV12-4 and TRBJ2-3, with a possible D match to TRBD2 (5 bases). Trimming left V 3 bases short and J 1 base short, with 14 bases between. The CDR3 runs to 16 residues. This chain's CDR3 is CASSFRGLLRTDTQYF. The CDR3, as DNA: TGTGCCAGCAGTTTCCGAGGACTTCTCCGCACAGATACGCAGTATTTT.

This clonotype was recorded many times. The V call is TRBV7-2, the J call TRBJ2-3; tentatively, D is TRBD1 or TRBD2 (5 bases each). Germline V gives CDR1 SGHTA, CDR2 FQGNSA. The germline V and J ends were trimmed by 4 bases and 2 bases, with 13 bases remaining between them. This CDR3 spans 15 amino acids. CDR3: CASSSGRDDTDTQYF. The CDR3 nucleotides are TGTGCCAGCAGCTCGGGACGCGATGACACAGATACGCAGTATTTT.

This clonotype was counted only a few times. In nucleotides, the CDR3 is TGTGCCAGCAGTGAAGCTCGCGAAACAGATACGCAGTATTTT. Translated: CASSEARETDTQYF. The chain employs TRBV6-1 and TRBJ2-3; D remains ambiguous. The CDR3 extends over 14 amino acids. Germline V gene sequence: CDR1 MNHNS, CDR2 SASEGT. The V end lost 0 bases, the J end lost 3 bases, and 7 bases lay between the germline ends.

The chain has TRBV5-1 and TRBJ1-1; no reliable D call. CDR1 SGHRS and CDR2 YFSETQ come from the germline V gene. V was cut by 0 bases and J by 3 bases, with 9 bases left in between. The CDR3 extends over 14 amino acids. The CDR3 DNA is TGCGCCAGCAGCTTGGGCTTGTTGGACACTGAAGCTTTCTTT. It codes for CASSLGLLDTEAFF.

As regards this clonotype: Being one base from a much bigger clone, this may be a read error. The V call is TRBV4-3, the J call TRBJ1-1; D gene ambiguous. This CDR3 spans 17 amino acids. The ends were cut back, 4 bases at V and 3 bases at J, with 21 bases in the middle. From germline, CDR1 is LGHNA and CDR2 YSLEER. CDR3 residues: CASSRELRTGEDTEAFF. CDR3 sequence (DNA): TGCGCCAGCAGCCGAGAATTACGTACTGGCGAGGACACTGAAGCTTTCTTT.

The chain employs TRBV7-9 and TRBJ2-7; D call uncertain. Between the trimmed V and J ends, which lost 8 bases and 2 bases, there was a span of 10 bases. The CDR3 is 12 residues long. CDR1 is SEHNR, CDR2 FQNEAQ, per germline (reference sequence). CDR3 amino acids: CASRPETYEQYF. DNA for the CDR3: TGTGCCAGCCGCCCAGAGACCTACGAGCAGTACTTC.